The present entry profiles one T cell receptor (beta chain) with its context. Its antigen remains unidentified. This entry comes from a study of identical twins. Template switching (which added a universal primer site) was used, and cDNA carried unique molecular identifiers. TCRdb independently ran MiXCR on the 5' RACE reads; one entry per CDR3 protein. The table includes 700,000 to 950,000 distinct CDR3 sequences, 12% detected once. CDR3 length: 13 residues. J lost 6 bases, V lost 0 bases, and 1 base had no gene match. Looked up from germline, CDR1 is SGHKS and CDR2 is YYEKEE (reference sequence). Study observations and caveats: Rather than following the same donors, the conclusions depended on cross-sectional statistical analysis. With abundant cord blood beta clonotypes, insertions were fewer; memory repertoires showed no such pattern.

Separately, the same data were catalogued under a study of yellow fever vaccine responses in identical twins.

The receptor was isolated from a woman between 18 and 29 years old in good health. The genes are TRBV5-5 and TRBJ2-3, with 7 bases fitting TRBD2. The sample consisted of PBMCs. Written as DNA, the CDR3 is TGTGCCAGCAGCTTGGAACTAGCGGATACGCAGTATTTT. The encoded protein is CASSLELADTQYF. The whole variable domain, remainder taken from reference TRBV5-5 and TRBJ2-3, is DAGVTQSPTHLIKTRGQQVTLRCSPISGHKSVSWYQQVLGQGPQFIFQYYEKEERGRGNFPDRFSARQFPNYSSELNVNALLLGDSALYLCASSLELADTQYFGPGTRLTVL.